This T cell receptor (beta chain) was found in a study of blood T cells in healthy people across ages. Study outcomes and limitations: Naive T cell percentage strongly correlated with TCR beta diversity.

Germline CDR1 MDHEN, CDR2 SYDVKM. CDR3 length: 16 amino acids. The V and J ends lost 6 bases and 7 bases respectively, with 19 bases between them. This clonotype has ten or more counts. Its antigen is currently unknown. PCR was performed a second time for roughly 7 to 11 cycles using a sample-barcoded 5' primer and a J-beta primer mix. A 12-random-nucleotide template-switch adaptor tagged each cDNA molecule. TCRdb itself ran the 5' RACE reads through MiXCR, one entry per CDR3 protein. The data hold hundreds of thousands of distinct CDR3 sequences, with under 65% observed a single time. The sequence derives from a woman over 75 in good health. The sample consisted of blood. The chain recombines TRBV28 with TRBJ1-6, with TRBD1 as a possible D gene (5 bases). CDR3: CASSSAQGSRNSPLHF. CDR3 coding DNA: TGTGCCAGCAGCTCCGCGCAGGGTTCGCGGAATTCACCCCTCCACTTT. The full variable domain, rest sourced from reference TRBV28 and TRBJ1-6, is DVKVTQSSRYLVKRTGEKVFLECVQDMDHENMFWYRQDPGLGLRLIYFSYDVKMKEKGDIPEGYSVSREKKERFSLILESASTNQTSMYLCASSSAQGSRNSPLHFGNGTRLTVT.